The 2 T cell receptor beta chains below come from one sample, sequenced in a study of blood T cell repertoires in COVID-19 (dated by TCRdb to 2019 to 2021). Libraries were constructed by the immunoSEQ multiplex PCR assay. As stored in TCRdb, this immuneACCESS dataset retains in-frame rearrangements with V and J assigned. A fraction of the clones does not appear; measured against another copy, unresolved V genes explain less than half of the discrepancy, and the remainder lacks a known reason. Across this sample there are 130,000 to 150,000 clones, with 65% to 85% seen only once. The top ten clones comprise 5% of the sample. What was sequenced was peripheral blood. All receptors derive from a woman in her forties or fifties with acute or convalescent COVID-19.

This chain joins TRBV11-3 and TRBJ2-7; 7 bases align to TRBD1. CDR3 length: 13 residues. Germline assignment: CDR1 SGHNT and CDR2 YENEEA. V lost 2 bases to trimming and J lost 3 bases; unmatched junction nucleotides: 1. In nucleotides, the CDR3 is TGTGCCAGCAGCTTATCAGGGGGCTACGAGCAGTACTTC. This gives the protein CASSLSGGYEQYF.

DNA for the CDR3: TGTGCCAGTGGGACAGCCTCTGGAAACACCATATATTTT. Amino acid sequence: CASGTASGNTIYF. This rearrangement joins TRBV19 to TRBJ1-3; TRBD1 matches at 7 bases. J was trimmed by 0 bases and V by 8 bases; bases with no gene match: 1. The CDR3 sequence is 13 residues long. CDR1 LNHDA and CDR2 SQIVND come from the germline V gene (reference sequence). Full variable domain (outside the CDR3, taken from reference TRBV19 and TRBJ1-3): DGGITQSPKYLFRKEGQNVTLSCEQNLNHDAMYWYRQDPGQGLRLIYYSQIVNDFQKGDIAEGYSVSREKKESFPLTVTSAQKNPTAFYLCASGTASGNTIYFGEGSWLTVV.